The clone carrying this T cell receptor (beta chain) was observed once. Its antigen remains unidentified. The sample is drawn from a study of shared clonotypes between healthy human individuals. Clones were read by immunoSEQ multiplex PCR, and TCRdb kept only the in-frame ones, dropping some. Altogether more than 1 million clones are present, around three quarters being singletons, with the ten largest covering 0.5% to 0.6%. Whole-study findings and limits: Lower generation probabilities were found for non-shared clonotypes than for those shared by all four donors.

Germline V CDR1 and CDR2: SGHVS, FQNEAQ. This CDR3 is built from 14 residues. Trimming removed 0 bases at V and 4 bases at J, with 7 bases between. This sequence was found in a man aged 18 to 35 in good health. Some clones in this sample may be carry-over from other donors' samples. The sample comprised memory CD4+ T cells from PBMCs. Subset meaning: CD45RA-negative fraction. The V gene is TRBV7-8, the J gene TRBJ1-5; unclear D gene. In DNA form, the CDR3 reads TGTGCCAGCAGCTTAGCTAACCGGAATCAGCCCCAGCATTTT. Amino acids: CASSLANRNQPQHF.